One and the same sample provided the 2 T cell receptor beta chains below, sequenced in a study of blood T cell repertoires in COVID-19. The data were produced by immunoSEQ multiplex PCR, yet TCRdb's version contains in-frame clones alone and is incomplete. The sample holds more than 95,000 clones, roughly 83% seen once. Sequenced sample: peripheral blood. The source of these receptors is a man aged 40-49 years with active or convalescent COVID-19.

J is TRBJ2-3 and V is TRBV11-3; maybe TRBD2 (6 bases). V dropped 4 bases and J dropped 2 bases, with 22 bases sitting between them. Germline-derived CDR1 and CDR2 are SGHNT and YENEEA. The CDR3 is 18 residues long. The CDR3 loop is CASSWGNAAGSSTDTQYF. CDR3 nucleotides: TGTGCCAGCAGCTGGGGAAACGCGGCGGGGTCCTCCACAGATACGCAGTATTTT.

The chain recombines TRBV19 with TRBJ1-4; no firm D call. The V end lost 6 bases, the J end lost 7 bases, and 18 bases lay between the germline ends. In germline, CDR1 is LNHDA, CDR2 SQIVND (reference sequence). This CDR3 spans 15 amino acids. The CDR3 sequence is CASRDRGRTAEKLFF. In nucleotides, the CDR3 is TGTGCCAGTAGGGATCGAGGGAGGACGGCTGAAAAACTGTTTTTT.